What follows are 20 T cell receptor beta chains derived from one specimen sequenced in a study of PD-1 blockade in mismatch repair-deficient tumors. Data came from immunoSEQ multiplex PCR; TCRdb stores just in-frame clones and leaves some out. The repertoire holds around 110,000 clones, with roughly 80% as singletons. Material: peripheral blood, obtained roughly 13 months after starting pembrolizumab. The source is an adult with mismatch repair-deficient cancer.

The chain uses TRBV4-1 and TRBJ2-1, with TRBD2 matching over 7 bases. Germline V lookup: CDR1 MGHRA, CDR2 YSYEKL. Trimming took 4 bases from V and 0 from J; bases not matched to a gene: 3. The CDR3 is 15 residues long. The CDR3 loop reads CASSLKRDSYNEQFF. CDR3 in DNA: TGCGCCAGCAGCCTCAAGCGGGACTCCTACAATGAGCAGTTCTTC.

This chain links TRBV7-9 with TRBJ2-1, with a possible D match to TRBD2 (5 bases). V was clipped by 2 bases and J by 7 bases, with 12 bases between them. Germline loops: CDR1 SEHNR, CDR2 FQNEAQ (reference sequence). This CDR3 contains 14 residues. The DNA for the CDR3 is TGTGCCAGCAGCTTAAACGGGGATACAAATGAGCAGTTCTTC. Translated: CASSLNGDTNEQFF.

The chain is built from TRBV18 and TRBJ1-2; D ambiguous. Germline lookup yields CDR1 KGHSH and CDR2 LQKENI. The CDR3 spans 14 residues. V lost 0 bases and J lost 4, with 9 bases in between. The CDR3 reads CASSPPEGTYGYTF. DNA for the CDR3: TGTGCCAGCTCACCACCGGAGGGAACCTATGGCTACACCTTC.

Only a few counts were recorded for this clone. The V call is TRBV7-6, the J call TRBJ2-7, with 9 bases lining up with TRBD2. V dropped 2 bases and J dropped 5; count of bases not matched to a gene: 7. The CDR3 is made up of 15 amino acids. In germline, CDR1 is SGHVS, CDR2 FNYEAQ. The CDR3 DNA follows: TGTGCCAGCAGCTTACTTAGCGGGAGCGGAGACGAGCAGTACTTC. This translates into CASSLLSGSGDEQYF.

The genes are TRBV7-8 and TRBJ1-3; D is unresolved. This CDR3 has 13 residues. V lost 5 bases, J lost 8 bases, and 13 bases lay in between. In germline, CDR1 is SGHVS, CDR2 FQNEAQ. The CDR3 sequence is CASSLIPGDTIYF. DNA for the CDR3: TGTGCCAGCAGCCTTATACCCGGGGACACCATATATTTT.

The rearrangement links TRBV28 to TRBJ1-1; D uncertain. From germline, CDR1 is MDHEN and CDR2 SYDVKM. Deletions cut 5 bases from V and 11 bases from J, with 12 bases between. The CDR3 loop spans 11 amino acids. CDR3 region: CASSRPDGAFF. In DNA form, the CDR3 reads TGTGCCAGCAGTAGACCGGACGGGGCTTTCTTT.

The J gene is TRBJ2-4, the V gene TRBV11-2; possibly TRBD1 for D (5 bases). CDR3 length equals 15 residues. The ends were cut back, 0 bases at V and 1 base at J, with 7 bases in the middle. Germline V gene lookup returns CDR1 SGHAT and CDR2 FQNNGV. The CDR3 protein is CASSLDRAAKNIQYF. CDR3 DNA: TGTGCCAGCAGCTTAGACAGGGCGGCCAAAAACATTCAGTACTTC.

CDR3 DNA: TGTGCCAGCAGCTTAGAGGCCGGGAGAAGGGCCGGGGAGCTGTTTTTT. This codes for CASSLEAGRRAGELFF. The genes are TRBV13 and TRBJ2-2; weak D call: TRBD2 (6 bases). This CDR3 is built from 16 residues. Germline V CDR1 and CDR2: PRHDT, FYEKMQ (reference sequence). V lost 1 base, J lost 6 bases, and 15 bases lay in between.

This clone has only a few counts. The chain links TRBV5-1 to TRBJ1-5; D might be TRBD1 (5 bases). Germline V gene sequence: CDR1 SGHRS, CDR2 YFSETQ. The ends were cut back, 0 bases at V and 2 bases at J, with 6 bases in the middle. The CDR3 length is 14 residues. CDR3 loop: CASSLETGNQPQHF. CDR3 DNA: TGCGCCAGCAGCTTGGAGACAGGCAATCAGCCCCAGCATTTT.

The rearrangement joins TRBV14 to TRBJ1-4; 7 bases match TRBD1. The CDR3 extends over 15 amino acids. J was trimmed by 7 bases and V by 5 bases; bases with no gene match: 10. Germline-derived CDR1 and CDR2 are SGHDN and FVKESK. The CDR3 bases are TGTGCCAGCAGCGGGCTCGGGACAGAAGGTGAAAAACTGTTTTTT. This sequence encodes CASSGLGTEGEKLFF.

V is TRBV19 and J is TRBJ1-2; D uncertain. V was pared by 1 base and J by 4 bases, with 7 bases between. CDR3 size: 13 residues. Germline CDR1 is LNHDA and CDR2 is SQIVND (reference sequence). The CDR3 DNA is TGTGCCAGTAGTATAGGAACAAGCTATGGCTACACCTTC. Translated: CASSIGTSYGYTF.

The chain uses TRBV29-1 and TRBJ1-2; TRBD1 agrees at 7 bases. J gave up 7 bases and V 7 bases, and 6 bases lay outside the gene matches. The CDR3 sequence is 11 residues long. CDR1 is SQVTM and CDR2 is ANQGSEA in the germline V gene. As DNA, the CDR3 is TGCAGCGGAGGGGGCCAGGGTGGCTACACCTTC. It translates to CSGGGQGGYTF.

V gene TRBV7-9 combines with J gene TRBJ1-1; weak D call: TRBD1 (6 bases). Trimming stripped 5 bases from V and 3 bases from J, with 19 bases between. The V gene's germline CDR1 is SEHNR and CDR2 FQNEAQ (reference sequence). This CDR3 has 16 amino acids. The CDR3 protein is CASSQSVGGLDTEAFF. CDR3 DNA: TGTGCCAGCAGCCAAAGCGTGGGGGGCTTGGACACTGAAGCTTTCTTT. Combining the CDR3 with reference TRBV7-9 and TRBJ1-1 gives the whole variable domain DTGVSQNPRHKITKRGQNVTFRCDPISEHNRLYWYRQTLGQGPEFLTYFQNEAQLEKSRLLSDRFSAERPKGSFSTLEIQRTEQGDSAMYLCASSQSVGGLDTEAFFGQGTRLTVV.

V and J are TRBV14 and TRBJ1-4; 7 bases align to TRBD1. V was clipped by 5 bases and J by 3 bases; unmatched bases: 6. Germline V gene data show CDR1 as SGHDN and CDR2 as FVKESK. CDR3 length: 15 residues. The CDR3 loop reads CASSLTGLPNEKLFF. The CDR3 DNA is TGTGCCAGCAGCTTGACAGGGTTGCCTAATGAAAAACTGTTTTTT.

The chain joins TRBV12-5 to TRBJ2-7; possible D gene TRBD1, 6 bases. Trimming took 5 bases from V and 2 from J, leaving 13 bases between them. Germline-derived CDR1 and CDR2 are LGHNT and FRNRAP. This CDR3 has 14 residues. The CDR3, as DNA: TGTGCTAGTGGTATCGGAAACAGGGCCTACGAGCAGTACTTC. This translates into CASGIGNRAYEQYF.

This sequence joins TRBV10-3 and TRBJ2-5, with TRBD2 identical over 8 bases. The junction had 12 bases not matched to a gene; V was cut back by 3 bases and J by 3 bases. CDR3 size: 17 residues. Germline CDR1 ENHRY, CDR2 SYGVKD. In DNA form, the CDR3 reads TGTGCCATCAGTGATCCGTTGGGGAGCGGGAGCAAAGAGACCCAGTACTTC. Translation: CAISDPLGSGSKETQYF.

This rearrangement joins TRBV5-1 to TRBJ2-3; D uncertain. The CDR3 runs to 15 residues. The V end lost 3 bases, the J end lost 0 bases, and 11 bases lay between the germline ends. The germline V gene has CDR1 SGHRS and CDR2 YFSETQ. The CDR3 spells CASSYDVGSTDTQYF. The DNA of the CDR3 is TGCGCCAGCAGCTACGACGTGGGGAGCACAGATACGCAGTATTTT.

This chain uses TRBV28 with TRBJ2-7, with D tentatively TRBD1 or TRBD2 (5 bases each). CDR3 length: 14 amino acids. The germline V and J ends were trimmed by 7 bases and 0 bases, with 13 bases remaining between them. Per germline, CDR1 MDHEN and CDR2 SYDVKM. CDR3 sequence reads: CASITGTSSYEQYF. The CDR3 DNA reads TGTGCCAGCATTACCGGGACCAGCTCCTACGAGCAGTACTTC.

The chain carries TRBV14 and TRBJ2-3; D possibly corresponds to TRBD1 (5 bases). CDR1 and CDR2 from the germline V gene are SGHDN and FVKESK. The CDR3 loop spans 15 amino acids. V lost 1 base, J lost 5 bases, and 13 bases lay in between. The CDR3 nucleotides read TGTGCCAGCAGCCAAGGAGGCAGGGCCGGAGATACGCAGTATTTT. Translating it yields CASSQGGRAGDTQYF.

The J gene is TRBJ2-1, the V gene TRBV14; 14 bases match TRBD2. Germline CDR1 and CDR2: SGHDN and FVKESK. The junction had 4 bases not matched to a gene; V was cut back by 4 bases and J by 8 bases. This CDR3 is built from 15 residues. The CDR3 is CASSLGTSGGYEQFF. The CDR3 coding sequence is TGTGCCAGCAGCCTCGGGACTAGCGGGGGATATGAGCAGTTCTTC.